Shown below are 2 T cell receptor beta chains from a single sample sequenced in a study of T cell repertoires in cytomegalovirus infection (dated by TCRdb to between 2018 and 2021). The instrument given in TCRdb is Illumina HiSeq 1500. TCRdb itself trimmed the public reads at Q25 with fastp, ran MiXCR and retained productive beta chains. Identical CDR3 proteins give one entry, which carries the most common genes and DNA. For this sample the table gives roughly 860,000 distinct CDR3 sequences, of which approximately 32% were detected only once. The ten largest make up roughly an eighth of the sample. Their antigens remain unidentified. The treatment or condition tag for this specimen amounts to: in vitro stimulation with specific CMV peptide epitopes to enrich CMV-specific T cells. Sequencing was performed on cultured CD8+ T cells from PBMCs, taken from culture after CMV antigen stimulation. Receptors originate from a human donor in good health (CMV status not recorded). Some clones in this sample may be carry-over from other donors' samples.

CDR3 in amino acids: CASSVHNGPLNFGTYEQYV. The DNA for the CDR3 is TGCGCCAGCAGCGTTCATAACGGACCGTTAAACTTCGGAACCTACGAGCAGTACGTC. This chain connects TRBV5-1 to TRBJ2-7; D is unclear. The CDR3 is 19 residues long. V shed 4 bases and J shed 2 bases, with 28 bases lying between them. Germline CDR1 and CDR2: SGHRS and YFSETQ.

This clonotype occurred many times. CDR3 nucleotides: TGCAGTGCTAGAGATTGGGCTCAAGAGACCCAGTACTTC. Amino acids: CSARDWAQETQYF. The chain employs TRBV20-1 and TRBJ2-5; the D is unclear. Trimming stripped 0 bases from V and 2 bases from J, with 7 bases between. The CDR3 contains 13 residues. Germline V gene lookup returns CDR1 DFQATT and CDR2 SNEGSKA (reference sequence).